The 21 T cell receptor beta chains below all came from one sample that was sequenced in a study of cytomegalovirus exposure and HLA in healthy donors. PCR used 60 Vbeta primers and 13 Jbeta primers. The data were produced by immunoSEQ multiplex PCR, yet TCRdb's version contains in-frame clones alone and is incomplete. The sample has 70,000 or so clones, roughly 82% seen once. Sequenced input: PBMCs. These receptor sequences come from a man aged 18 to 29 in good health and CMV-seronegative.

The rearrangement joins TRBV19 to TRBJ2-7; no clear D gene. Trimming cost V 3 bases and J 1 base, with 7 bases left between them. The V gene's germline CDR1 is LNHDA and CDR2 SQIVND (reference sequence). The CDR3 consists of 13 residues. The CDR3 spells CASSIGLSYEQYF. The DNA for the CDR3 is TGTGCCAGTAGTATTGGGCTTTCCTACGAGCAGTACTTC.

The chain links TRBV6-5 to TRBJ2-3; TRBD1 aligns across 7 bases. V lost 6 bases and J lost 4; bases outside the gene matches: 10. CDR1 MNHEY and CDR2 SVGAGI come from the germline V gene. CDR3 length: 15 amino acids. The CDR3 region is CASRHRGSFADTQYF. CDR3 sequence (DNA): TGTGCCAGCAGGCACAGGGGTTCGTTCGCAGATACGCAGTATTTT.

The rearrangement links TRBV7-9 to TRBJ2-3; TRBD2 matches at 8 bases. The CDR3 loop spans 16 amino acids. Germline values: CDR1 SEHNR, CDR2 FQNEAQ (reference sequence). V lost 5 bases to trimming and J lost 4 bases; unmatched junction nucleotides: 11. For the CDR3, the DNA is TGTGCCAGCAGCCGGAGAGCGGGGGCCCTTCCAGATACGCAGTATTTT. This gives the protein CASSRRAGALPDTQYF.

In its sample, this clone was seen a few times. This chain connects TRBV19 to TRBJ1-1; D not resolved. The germline V gene encodes CDR1 LNHDA and CDR2 SQIVND (reference sequence). CDR3 length: 14 amino acids. V lost 10 bases, J lost 0 bases, and 15 bases lay in between. The CDR3 bases are TGTGCCACAAACCCGGGGTCAGTGAACACTGAAGCTTTCTTT. It specifies CATNPGSVNTEAFF.

The chain recombines TRBV27 with TRBJ2-1; maybe TRBD1 (6 bases). V was clipped by 3 bases and J by 5 bases, with 8 bases between them. Germline V lookup: CDR1 MNHEY, CDR2 SMNVEV (reference sequence). The CDR3 runs to 13 residues. The CDR3 protein is CASSFGQNNEQFF. In DNA form, the CDR3 reads TGTGCCAGCAGTTTTGGACAGAACAATGAGCAGTTCTTC.

The CDR3 protein is CASSAKSGSSYNEQFF. Here the CDR3 DNA reads TGTGCCAGCAGTGCTAAGTCTGGGAGCTCCTACAATGAGCAGTTCTTC. The V gene is TRBV6-1, the J gene TRBJ2-1, with D possibly TRBD2 on 5 matching bases. Germline CDR1 reads MNHNS; CDR2 reads SASEGT. Trimming cost V 4 bases and J 0 bases, with 13 bases left between them. The length of the CDR3 is 16 residues.

The chain joins TRBV5-1 to TRBJ2-5; TRBD2 aligns across 9 bases. Germline V gene data show CDR1 as SGHRS and CDR2 as YFSETQ. The CDR3 is 16 residues long. V trimming: 3 bases; J trimming: 4 bases; junction bases outside the gene matches: 10. CDR3 coding DNA: TGCGCCAGCAGCTCGGTAGCGGGGGCCAATATAGAGACCCAGTACTTC. Protein: CASSSVAGANIETQYF.

As concerns this clone: Other DNA sequences in this specimen translate into the identical CDR3. The chain is built from TRBV19 and TRBJ1-1; D gene unclear. CDR3 length: 13 amino acids. V was clipped by 4 bases and J by 2 bases, with 8 bases between them. Germline lookup yields CDR1 LNHDA and CDR2 SQIVND (reference sequence). CDR3 sequence (DNA): TGTGCCAGTAGTACAGGACTTAACACTGAAGCTTTCTTT. This encodes CASSTGLNTEAFF.

The chain is built from TRBV4-1 and TRBJ1-1, with D perhaps TRBD1 (6 bases). Trimming removed 1 base at V and 4 bases at J, with 19 bases between. CDR1 is MGHRA, CDR2 YSYEKL, per germline. This CDR3 comprises 17 residues. This chain's CDR3 is CASSQVPQGPTTTEAFF. In DNA form, the CDR3 reads TGCGCCAGCAGCCAAGTACCGCAGGGGCCGACCACCACTGAAGCTTTCTTT.

This clone appeared once. The chain links TRBV11-3 to TRBJ2-3, with 9 bases fitting TRBD2. The CDR3 has 12 amino acids. With V trimmed by 6 bases and J by 10 bases, 5 bases remained unmatched. Germline CDR1 and CDR2: SGHNT and YENEEA. The chain's CDR3 is CASRSTSGAQYF. In DNA form, the CDR3 reads TGTGCCAGCAGGTCGACTAGCGGAGCGCAGTATTTT.

This clone appeared a few times. This chain connects TRBV7-2 to TRBJ2-2; the match to TRBD2 covers 8 bases. The CDR3 covers 17 residues. V lost 5 bases to trimming and J lost 4 bases; unmatched junction nucleotides: 12. Germline V CDR1 and CDR2: SGHTA, FQGNSA. CDR3 region: CASSPRRGGPITGELFF. DNA for the CDR3: TGTGCCAGCAGCCCCCGCCGCGGGGGGCCGATCACCGGGGAGCTGTTTTTT.

The chain has TRBV9 and TRBJ1-4; 7 bases align to TRBD1. CDR3 length equals 14 residues. Germline CDR1 is SGDLS and CDR2 is YYNGEE. The V and J ends lost 3 bases and 7 bases, in that order; junction bases with no gene match: 6. CDR3 coding DNA: TGTGCCAGCAGCGAGACAGGGTTGCGTGAAAAACTGTTTTTT. Its protein is CASSETGLREKLFF. The variable domain in full, completed from reference TRBV9 and TRBJ1-4, reads DSGVTQTPKHLITATGQRVTLRCSPRSGDLSVYWYQQSLDQGLQFLIQYYNGEERAKGNILERFSAQQFPDLHSELNLSSLELGDSALYFCASSETGLREKLFFGSGTQLSVL.

This clone occurred a few times. The chain joins TRBV18 to TRBJ2-2; D may be TRBD2 (6 bases). Germline loops: CDR1 KGHSH, CDR2 LQKENI. The CDR3 spans 14 residues. The germline V and J ends were trimmed by 3 bases and 1 base, with 6 bases remaining between them. This CDR3 reads CASSPGGNTGELFF. For the CDR3, the DNA is TGTGCCAGCTCACCCGGGGGGAACACCGGGGAGCTGTTTTTT.

V usage is TRBV5-1 and J usage is TRBJ2-3; 9 bases match TRBD1. The junction had 4 bases not matched to a gene; V was cut back by 4 bases and J by 4 bases. The V gene's germline CDR1 is SGHRS and CDR2 YFSETQ. The CDR3 runs 14 residues. The DNA of the CDR3 is TGCGCCAGCAGCACGACAGGGGGGGCAGATACGCAGTATTTT. Translating gives CASSTTGGADTQYF.

The chain carries TRBV18 and TRBJ1-1, with 7 bases that match TRBD1. This CDR3 has 15 amino acids. The germline CDR1 and CDR2 sequences are KGHSH and LQKENI. The J segment lost 6 bases and the V segment lost 4 bases, leaving 11 bases of the junction unmatched. CDR3 sequence (DNA): TGTGCCAGCTCACGGGCAGGGGGTAGGGTCGCTGAAGCTTTCTTT. As protein: CASSRAGGRVAEAFF.

The chain joins TRBV30 to TRBJ2-5, with a tentative D call TRBD1 (6 bases). V was trimmed by 7 bases and J by 5 bases, leaving 20 bases between them. Germline assignment: CDR1 GTSNPN and CDR2 SVGIG (reference sequence). This CDR3 comprises 14 residues. The CDR3 nucleotides are TGTGCCTACTCCCCCGGCAGGGGCGGGGAGACCCAGTACTTC. It codes for CAYSPGRGGETQYF.

A few counts support this clone. The chain recombines TRBV19 with TRBJ1-5, with D maybe TRBD1 (5 bases). Germline CDR1 LNHDA, CDR2 SQIVND (reference sequence). CDR3 length equals 13 residues. With 0 bases removed from V and 5 bases from J, the gap between germline ends came to 5 bases. This CDR3 reads CASSIDRDQPQHF. DNA of the CDR3: TGTGCCAGTAGTATAGACAGGGATCAGCCCCAGCATTTT.

The V and J genes are TRBV4-2 and TRBJ1-2, with D possibly being TRBD1 (5 bases). V was clipped by 0 bases and J by 5 bases, with 16 bases between them. The germline V gene has CDR1 LGHNA and CDR2 YNFKEQ. The CDR3 has 16 amino acids. The CDR3 is CASSQDEPRARYGYTF. CDR3 sequence (DNA): TGTGCCAGCAGCCAAGATGAGCCCAGGGCTCGATATGGCTACACCTTC.

This sequence joins TRBV6-5 and TRBJ2-7; TRBD1 might be the D (5 bases). The V gene's germline CDR1 is MNHEY and CDR2 SVGAGI. The CDR3 loop spans 12 amino acids. V lost 7 bases, J lost 2 bases, and 9 bases lay in between. In nucleotides, the CDR3 is TGTGCCAGCATGTCCAGGGCCTACGAGCAGTACTTC. Amino acids: CASMSRAYEQYF.

The rearrangement uses TRBV30 and TRBJ1-4; D is unresolved. The germline gives CDR1 GTSNPN, CDR2 SVGIG (reference sequence). The CDR3 totals 15 residues. Trimming left V 5 bases short and J 7 bases short, with 20 bases between. The CDR3 nucleotides are TGTGCCTGGGCACGGCTGGGGAGTAATATTGAAAAACTGTTTTTT. As protein: CAWARLGSNIEKLFF. Full variable domain (outside the CDR3, taken from reference TRBV30 and TRBJ1-4): SQTIHQWPATLVQPVGSPLSLECTVEGTSNPNLYWYRQAAGRGLQLLFYSVGIGQISSEVPQNLSASRPQDRQFILSSKKLLLSDSGFYLCAWARLGSNIEKLFFGSGTQLSVL.

The chain is built from TRBV10-3 and TRBJ1-3; the D is unclear. CDR3 length: 12 residues. The V gene's germline CDR1 is ENHRY and CDR2 SYGVKD. V was pared by 4 bases and J by 3 bases, with 4 bases between. The CDR3 region has the DNA TGTGCCATCAGTGTTATTGGAAACACCATATATTTT. Its translation is CAISVIGNTIYF.